This T cell receptor (beta chain) derives from a study of OX40 agonist ivuxolimab in advanced cancers. Study in general: Prior therapy, whether anti-PD-1, anti-PD-L1 or anti-CTLA-4, was allowed, and more than 35% had some. Partial responses occurred in Three dose-escalation patients, one with hepatocellular carcinoma and two with cutaneous melanoma.

Study-wide points: Expanded clones were, on average, more numerous among CD8+ T cells than CD4+.

The length of the CDR3 is 11 residues. The germline gives CDR1 LNHNV, CDR2 YYDKDF (reference sequence). V lost 1 base and J lost 5, with 2 bases in between. With regard to this clone: Its antigen is unknown.

Clones were read by immunoSEQ multiplex PCR, and TCRdb kept only the in-frame ones, dropping some. The sample contains approximately 57,000 clones, 70% to 90% of which appear only once. The source is an adult with an advanced solid tumor such as melanoma, head and neck, liver or kidney cancer. The sequences come from CD4+ or CD8+ T cells sorted from blood, collected in a trial of the OX40 agonist ivuxolimab. The chain has TRBV15 and TRBJ2-5; D remains unclear. CDR3 sequence: CATSRGETQYF. CDR3 sequence (DNA): TGTGCCACCAGCAGAGGGGAGACCCAGTACTTC.